This T cell receptor (beta chain) appears in the sequencing data of a study of blood T cell repertoires in COVID-19. On the study more broadly: Researchers got acute and convalescent COVID-19 samples from the United States, Italy and Spain. Nucleic acid was either cDNA or gDNA, and it came from T cells, B-cell-depleted T cells, or PBMCs.

Trimming took 0 bases from V and 0 from J; bases not matched to a gene: 8. Germline lookup yields CDR1 LGHNA and CDR2 YSLEER. The CDR3 totals 19 residues. In the study's own analysis: Amplification with reference gene primers provided the estimates of nucleated cell counts. The protocol was immunoSEQ multiplex PCR, while the TCRdb copy is restricted to in-frame clones and leaves out a portion. V and J calls and clone size come straight from that table; D and trimming were deduced from the DNA. The sample lists some 170,000 clones; approximately 88% were seen once. The receptor was isolated from a woman between 45 and 60 years old with acute or convalescent COVID-19. The chain recombines TRBV4-3 with TRBJ2-6; 7 bases match TRBD2. Source material: peripheral blood. CDR3 region: CASSQDLSGGSSGANVLTF. CDR3 nucleotide sequence: TGCGCCAGCAGCCAAGATTTGTCGGGGGGAAGCTCTGGGGCCAACGTCCTGACTTTC.